This T cell receptor beta chain was sequenced for a study of blood T cells in healthy people across ages. Study background: T cells yielded about one barcoded beta molecule per two cells through template switching. Study results and limitations: Per million T cells, TCR beta diversity dropped about linearly as age rose.

Primers used in a second PCR of about 6 to 11 cycles were a sample-barcoded 5' primer and a J-beta primer mix. One entry per CDR3 protein, called by TCRdb with MiXCR from the 5' RACE reads. The data show 710,000 or so distinct CDR3 sequences, with around a fifth seen just once and approximately 20% held by the top ten. This clonotype was counted a few times. The antigen is undetermined. The CDR3 loop spans 14 amino acids. Trimming removed 6 bases from V and 1 base from J, with 12 bases in between. In germline, CDR1 is SGHAT, CDR2 FQNNGV. The sequence was obtained from a man aged 70 or older in good health. This rearrangement joins TRBV11-2 to TRBJ1-1; D is unclear. The sequenced sample was blood. CDR3 sequence reads: CASRSWQRNTEAFF. In nucleotides, the CDR3 is TGTGCCAGCAGGAGTTGGCAGAGGAACACTGAAGCTTTCTTT.